Listed below are T cell receptor beta chains from one sample, sequenced in a study of shared clonotypes between healthy human individuals. Measured with immunoSEQ multiplex PCR; TCRdb has only the in-frame clones, and not every one. The sample records some 660,000 clones, 73% being singletons. What was sequenced was memory CD4+ T cells sorted from blood. Source of these receptors: a woman between 25 and 40 years old in good health. Each CDR3 is given with its conserved first and last residue. D genes are given only for firm matches. Not every row has a clone size; where given, it reads once, few, many or a size class.

V	J	D	size	CDR3
TRBV5-8	TRBJ1-3	-	-	CASRLVNSGNTIYF
TRBV19	TRBJ1-1	TRBD1	-	CASRDRFSEAFF
TRBV11-2	TRBJ2-5	-	-	CASSHLGTGPTQETQYF
TRBV18	TRBJ2-2	TRBD1	many	CASSLTSNGQGGLAGELFF
TRBV28	TRBJ2-1	TRBD2	-	CASLSGSAYNEQFF
TRBV2	TRBJ1-2	-	-	CASSVKRGYYGYTF
TRBV7-3	TRBJ1-5	TRBD1	few	CASSTRDRGIVSNQPQHF
TRBV5-4	TRBJ2-7	-	-	CASSQRTAGEHEQYF
TRBV30	TRBJ1-6	TRBD1	-	CAWRPGDRGSPLHF
TRBV21-1	TRBJ1-1	-	-	CASSKVRTANTEAFF
TRBV30	-	-	-	CAWSPLWDHYEQYF
TRBV7-2	TRBJ2-1	-	-	CASSLIGYNEQFF
TRBV6-5	TRBJ1-2	-	-	CASSYAVKGNYGYTF
TRBV19	TRBJ2-6	TRBD2	-	CASQRSASGWGSGANVLTF
TRBV4-2	TRBJ1-3	-	-	CASSHDEVSGNTIYF
TRBV28	TRBJ2-1	-	-	CASSLSYNEQFF
TRBV28	TRBJ1-3	-	-	CASSLPAGYSGNTIYF
TRBV1	-	-	-	CTSSQDETGGPPYEQYF
TRBV1	TRBJ2-7	-	-	CTSSQERLDSYEQYF
TRBV6-5	TRBJ1-1	-	-	CASRRTEQWTEAFF
TRBV30	TRBJ2-1	TRBD2	once	CAWTLPSAGGYNEQFF
TRBV14	TRBJ2-1	-	-	CASSQDPGLGPYNEQFF
TRBV2	TRBJ2-3	TRBD1	-	CASSEDRYTDTQYF
TRBV5-6	TRBJ1-1	-	-	CASSLRGEAFF
TRBV28	TRBJ1-2	-	-	CASRPLGNYGYTF
TRBV20-1	TRBJ2-1	-	-	CSANFYNEQFF
TRBV4-2	TRBJ1-5	-	few	CASSQDSNNQPQHF
TRBV11-2	TRBJ2-1	TRBD2	-	CASSLASGSSNEQFF
TRBV10-3	TRBJ2-5	-	-	CAISEGRQETQYF
TRBV11-1	TRBJ1-3	-	-	CASSSGSGNTIYF
TRBV19	TRBJ1-3	-	-	CASTTLRGENTIYF
TRBV30	TRBJ1-2	-	-	CAWSTAGYGYTF
TRBV5-1	TRBJ2-3	TRBD2	-	CASSTLGLAGGDTQYF
TRBV11-3	TRBJ2-2	-	few	CASSLGGASGGELFF
TRBV14	TRBJ1-3	-	-	CASSPRAVSGNTIYF
TRBV27	TRBJ2-3	TRBD1	-	CASSLYDRDPDTQYF
TRBV30	TRBJ1-3	-	-	CAWGVYSGNTIYF
TRBV5-4	TRBJ2-7	TRBD2	-	CATTLAGHSYEQYF
TRBV28	TRBJ1-1	-	-	CASRDSQNTEAFF
TRBV7-3	TRBJ2-1	TRBD2	-	CASSFTLADYNEQFF
TRBV19	TRBJ2-3	-	-	CASSSMSTDTQYF
TRBV11-2	TRBJ2-7	-	-	CASSLDLIEQYF
TRBV5-4	TRBJ1-4	-	-	CASSSGFGEKLFF
TRBV5-4	TRBJ2-7	TRBD2	-	CASRGAGEFVQYF
TRBV25-1	TRBJ1-1	-	-	CASSAQTGIPEAFF